The source of this TCR beta chain is a study of beta chain features in type 1 diabetes. Study overall: The examined sorted cells totaled 85 million to 120 million across samples.

This clone was detected a few times. The antigen is undetermined. Sampling consisted of one heparinised blood draw per donor, averaging around 120 mL. The germline gives CDR1 LNHDA, CDR2 SQIVND (reference sequence). V lost 3 bases, J lost 0 bases, and 3 bases stayed unmatched. This CDR3 region has 15 residues. Study-wide results and caveats: Significant though moderate, a shortening of TCRB CDR3s appeared in all four CD4+ subsets of Type 1 diabetes patients.

Expressed TCRB transcripts got sequenced, as all isolated RNA was reverse transcribed. Using immunoSEQ multiplex PCR, the repertoire was profiled, and TCRdb retains in-frame clones only, with some absent. Found here are about 320,000 clones, around 13% of them singletons; the top ten hold 6.7%. The chain combines TRBV19 with TRBJ2-3; 7 nucleotides match TRBD2. The sequenced material came from central memory CD4+ T cells from blood. The clonotype comes from a man aged 30 to 45 in good health. The CDR3 DNA sequence: TGTGCCAGTAGTATGCTAGCGGCTAGCACAGATACGCAGTATTTT. Amino acids: CASSMLAASTDTQYF.